The 32 T cell receptor beta chains given below trace back to one sample, sequenced in a study of blood T cell repertoires in COVID-19. TCRdb's copy holds only in-frame clones and misses some; the assay was immunoSEQ multiplex PCR. The sample shows 200,000 to 300,000 clones, approximately 90% of them seen only once. The specimen sequenced was peripheral blood. The receptors shown here come from a woman between 40 and 50 years old with acute or convalescent COVID-19.

DNA of the CDR3: TGCGCCAGCAGCTTCCGTGACGATCTAACAGACACAGATACGCAGTATTTT. This encodes CASSFRDDLTDTDTQYF. The chain carries TRBV5-1 and TRBJ2-3; D is undetermined. CDR3 length equals 17 residues. Germline V lookup: CDR1 SGHRS, CDR2 YFSETQ. Trimming took off 2 bases at V and 2 bases at J, with 18 bases between the two ends.

The CDR3 region is CASSVGQDYGYTF. The CDR3 DNA reads as TGTGCCAGCAGCGTCGGACAGGACTATGGCTACACCTTC. This rearrangement joins TRBV7-9 to TRBJ1-2, with 7 positions matching TRBD1. After removal of 5 bases from V and 3 bases from J, the junction contained 3 bases not matched to a gene. CDR1 is SEHNR and CDR2 is FQNEAQ in the germline V gene (reference sequence). There are 13 residues in the CDR3.

This chain joins TRBV29-1 and TRBJ1-1, with a possible D match to TRBD1 (5 bases). V was pared by 6 bases and J by 4 bases, with 15 bases between. The CDR3 totals 13 residues. CDR1 is SQVTM and CDR2 is ANQGSEA in the germline V gene. The CDR3, as DNA: TGCAGCGTGAGGGCCGGGGGACTCACTGAAGCTTTCTTT. Encoded protein: CSVRAGGLTEAFF.

The J gene is TRBJ2-5, the V gene TRBV11-2; D is ambiguous. This CDR3 comprises 13 residues. V gave up 4 bases and J gave up 5 bases, with 11 bases separating them. CDR1 and CDR2 (germline): SGHAT, FQNNGV. CDR3 loop: CASSSERLETQYF. The DNA for the CDR3 is TGTGCCAGCAGCTCAGAGAGGCTGGAGACCCAGTACTTC.

This chain joins TRBV19 and TRBJ1-1; D is perhaps TRBD1 (5 bases). This CDR3 is 14 amino acids long. Germline loops: CDR1 LNHDA, CDR2 SQIVND (reference sequence). The ends were cut back, 4 bases at V and 1 base at J, with 10 bases in the middle. CDR3 DNA sequence: TGTGCCAGTAGTACCAAGGGGTGGAACACTGAAGCTTTCTTT. Translated: CASSTKGWNTEAFF.

This clone was seen many times. The chain has TRBV3-1 (or the pseudogene TRBV3-2) and TRBJ1-1; 11 bases agree with TRBD1. Germline CDR1 LGHDT, CDR2 YNNKEL (reference sequence). The CDR3 sequence is 14 residues long. Trimming removed 4 bases from V and 7 bases from J; junction bases left unmatched: 5. CDR3 protein: CASSRTGGAGEAFF. CDR3 nucleotide sequence: TGTGCCAGCAGCCGGACAGGGGGCGCGGGTGAAGCTTTCTTT.

The V call is TRBV6-5, the J call TRBJ1-1; unclear D gene. The germline V gene has CDR1 MNHEY and CDR2 SVGAGI. The CDR3 runs to 10 residues. V was cut by 6 bases and J by 8 bases, with 7 bases left in between. The CDR3, as DNA: TGTGCCAGCAGCAATCCCGAAGCTTTCTTT. It is translated as CASSNPEAFF.

The chain has TRBV7-9 and TRBJ2-2, with TRBD1 matching over 7 bases. CDR1 is SEHNR and CDR2 is FQNEAQ in the germline V gene (reference sequence). This CDR3 region has 13 residues. After removal of 8 bases from V and 3 bases from J, the junction contained 3 bases not matched to a gene. The CDR3 region has the DNA TGTGCCAGCGCAACAGGGGACACCGGGGAGCTGTTTTTT. It is translated as CASATGDTGELFF.

The chain uses TRBV18 and TRBJ1-1; no reliable D call. CDR1 KGHSH and CDR2 LQKENI come from the germline V gene. This CDR3 is built from 15 residues. Trimming shortened V by 2 bases and J by 6 bases, and 16 bases separated the two germline ends. The CDR3 bases are TGTGCCAGCTCACCATCGCAGGCGCTCGGGGCTGAAGCTTTCTTT. It codes for CASSPSQALGAEAFF.

V gene TRBV12-5 combines with J gene TRBJ2-1; 7 bases agree with TRBD2. V trimming: 1 base; J trimming: 2 bases; junction bases outside the gene matches: 5. This CDR3 contains 16 residues. From germline, CDR1 is LGHNT and CDR2 FRNRAP. The CDR3 here is CASGLGLAATYNEQFF. The CDR3 DNA is TGTGCTAGTGGTTTGGGACTAGCTGCGACCTACAATGAGCAGTTCTTC. Full variable domain (outside the CDR3, taken from reference TRBV12-5 and TRBJ2-1): DARVTQTPRHKVTEMGQEVTMRCQPILGHNTVFWYRQTMMQGLELLAYFRNRAPLDDSGMPKDRFSAEMPDATLATLKIQPSEPRDSAVYFCASGLGLAATYNEQFFGPGTRLTVL.

A word on this clone: Distinct nucleotide sequences in the sample also encode this CDR3. The V and J genes are TRBV2 and TRBJ1-6; 8 nucleotides align to TRBD1. The V gene's germline CDR1 is SNHLY and CDR2 FYNNEI. Germline trimming cut 5 bases from V and 10 bases from J; bases unmatched to any gene: 7. The CDR3 is 14 residues long. CDR3 residues: CASSWDRIGSPLHF. CDR3 coding DNA: TGTGCCAGCAGTTGGGACAGGATCGGCTCACCCCTCCACTTT.

The chain recombines TRBV28 with TRBJ2-1, with D unresolved. The germline V gene has CDR1 MDHEN and CDR2 SYDVKM. The V gene lost 6 bases and the J gene lost 7 bases, with 10 bases spanning the gap. The CDR3 is 12 amino acids. Written as DNA, the CDR3 is TGTGCCAGCAGCTTTACGGTTAATGAGCAGTTCTTC. It is translated as CASSFTVNEQFF.

This clone was seen only a few times. The chain joins TRBV6-4 to TRBJ2-1, with 7 bases aligning to TRBD1. The V gene end was trimmed by 6 bases and the J gene end by 3 bases; junction bases not matched to a gene: 5. Looked up from germline, CDR1 is MRHNA and CDR2 is SNTAGT. The CDR3 consists of 14 residues. CDR3 in amino acids: CASSKTGDYNEQFF. The CDR3 DNA sequence: TGTGCCAGCAGCAAAACAGGGGACTACAATGAGCAGTTCTTC.

This chain links TRBV4-1 with TRBJ1-5; D may be TRBD1 (5 bases). Germline V gene sequence: CDR1 MGHRA, CDR2 YSYEKL. Trimming cost V 4 bases and J 1 base, with 14 bases left between them. The length of the CDR3 is 16 residues. CDR3: CASSPSRWGSNQPQHF. The DNA of the CDR3 is TGCGCCAGCAGCCCCTCAAGGTGGGGCAGCAATCAGCCCCAGCATTTT.

This clone has just one count. The V and J genes are TRBV7-6 and TRBJ2-1; TRBD2 matches at 9 bases. After removal of 5 bases from V and 7 bases from J, the junction contained 18 bases not matched to a gene. The CDR3 spans 18 residues. CDR1 and CDR2 (germline): SGHVS, FNYEAQ. CDR3 in DNA: TGTGCCAGCAGCCCGTTAGCCGGCGGGGGGGCTGAAATGAATGAGCAGTTCTTC. Protein sequence: CASSPLAGGGAEMNEQFF.

The chain employs TRBV19 and TRBJ1-6, with 8 bases identical to TRBD1. Germline values: CDR1 LNHDA, CDR2 SQIVND (reference sequence). The V and J ends lost 11 bases and 7 bases, in that order; junction bases with no gene match: 7. This CDR3 has 13 residues. CDR3 in amino acids: CAGGQGGNSPLHF. CDR3 sequence (DNA): TGTGCCGGAGGACAGGGCGGAAATTCACCCCTCCACTTT.

The gene calls are TRBV7-2 and TRBJ1-4, with TRBD1 identical over 7 bases. Germline-derived CDR1 and CDR2 are SGHTA and FQGNSA. The CDR3 consists of 15 residues. Germline trimming cut 3 bases from V and 4 bases from J; bases unmatched to any gene: 5. CDR3 protein: CASSFGTVGNEKLFF. CDR3 sequence (DNA): TGTGCCAGCAGCTTTGGGACAGTGGGTAATGAAAAACTGTTTTTT.

The chain has TRBV29-1 and TRBJ1-4; 10 nucleotides align to TRBD1. Germline CDR1 SQVTM, CDR2 ANQGSEA. This CDR3 has 15 residues. Trimming took 7 bases from V and 8 from J; bases not matched to a gene: 13. The CDR3 DNA is TGCAGCGCTACGACCCGGACAGGGGGGGGAGAAAAACTGTTTTTT. Translation gives CSATTRTGGGEKLFF.

As concerns this clone: Its ends do not fully match the called genes, so a read error is possible. The chain is built from TRBV6-5 and TRBJ1-6; 7 bases align to TRBD1. This CDR3 spans 13 amino acids. Germline CDR1 reads MNHEY; CDR2 reads SVGAGI. The CDR3 nucleotides read TGTGTCAGCAAGAGGGGGCCTCGGTCACCCCTCCACTTT. Translation: CVSKRGPRSPLHF.

This clone was observed once. The junction and the germline gene differ at one end; a read error may be behind it. The chain has TRBV11-2 and TRBJ2-3, with 7 bases matching TRBD1. Germline V CDR1 and CDR2: SGHAT, FQNNGV. The CDR3 spans 15 residues. The CDR3 region is CASSSTGAYTYTQYF. DNA of the CDR3: TGTGCCAGCAGCTCCACAGGGGCGTACACATATACGCAGTATTTT.

The chain employs TRBV9 and TRBJ1-2; TRBD1 agrees at 7 bases. CDR1 and CDR2 from the germline V gene are SGDLS and YYNGEE. This CDR3 comprises 15 residues. V dropped 3 bases and J dropped 2; count of bases not matched to a gene: 7. The CDR3 sequence: CASSASGQLNYGYTF. Here the CDR3 DNA reads TGTGCCAGCAGCGCTTCGGGACAGCTAAACTATGGCTACACCTTC.

The rearrangement uses TRBV5-1 and TRBJ2-3; perhaps TRBD1 as D (6 bases). Per germline, CDR1 SGHRS and CDR2 YFSETQ. This CDR3 region has 18 residues. V gave up 0 bases and J gave up 5 bases, with 22 bases separating them. The CDR3 is CASSLAWGLAFPRDTQYF. DNA for the CDR3: TGCGCCAGCAGCTTGGCTTGGGGGCTAGCCTTCCCACGAGATACGCAGTATTTT.

The rearrangement uses TRBV12-3 or TRBV12-4 and TRBJ2-1, with 7 bases aligning to TRBD1. The CDR3 runs 13 residues. J was trimmed by 0 bases and V by 8 bases; bases with no gene match: 1. DNA of the CDR3: TGTGCCAGCCGGGACAGCTCCTACAATGAGCAGTTCTTC. Amino acids: CASRDSSYNEQFF.

The rearrangement joins TRBV2 to TRBJ1-4; 8 bases are a match to TRBD1. The CDR3 covers 16 residues. Germline loops: CDR1 SNHLY, CDR2 FYNNEI. With V trimmed by 1 base and J by 7 bases, 8 bases remained unmatched. In nucleotides, the CDR3 is TGTGCCAGCAGTGAAGTTTTGACAGGGGCGGGTGAAAAACTGTTTTTT. Amino acid sequence: CASSEVLTGAGEKLFF.

V gene TRBV30 combines with J gene TRBJ1-2, with D maybe TRBD1 (5 bases). This CDR3 has 13 amino acids. The V and J ends lost 3 bases and 8 bases respectively, with 16 bases between them. The germline V gene has CDR1 GTSNPN and CDR2 SVGIG (reference sequence). CDR3 sequence: CAWRGASRGGYTF. The CDR3 coding sequence is TGTGCCTGGAGGGGCGCCTCAAGGGGCGGCTACACCTTC.

The V and J genes are TRBV5-4 and TRBJ1-6; no clear D gene. V was trimmed by 0 bases and J by 4 bases, leaving 5 bases between them. CDR1 is SGHNT, CDR2 YYREEE, per germline (reference sequence). The CDR3 has 14 amino acids. The CDR3 bases are TGTGCCAGCAGCTTGGCGAGGTATAATTCACCCCTCCACTTT. Amino acid sequence: CASSLARYNSPLHF.

The V gene is TRBV2, the J gene TRBJ1-3, with 8 bases identical to TRBD1. V was clipped by 3 bases and J by 9 bases; unmatched bases: 13. Per the germline V gene, CDR1 is SNHLY and CDR2 is FYNNEI. The CDR3 consists of 16 residues. CDR3 in DNA: TGTGCCAGCAGTGAGGGGTTTGTGGGACAGGTTGGCACCATATATTTT. Translation gives CASSEGFVGQVGTIYF.

This chain joins TRBV10-3 and TRBJ2-3; D gene ambiguous. The germline V gene has CDR1 ENHRY and CDR2 SYGVKD. This CDR3 is built from 13 residues. Trimming left V 4 bases short and J 3 bases short, with 8 bases between. CDR3 nucleotide sequence: TGTGCCATCAGTGGGCAGGCGACAGATACGCAGTATTTT. Protein: CAISGQATDTQYF.

V usage is TRBV6-4 and J usage is TRBJ2-3; 8 positions agree with TRBD2. The germline gives CDR1 MRHNA, CDR2 SNTAGT. The CDR3 is 15 residues long. Trimming at V came to 6 bases and at J to 4 bases, leaving 9 bases not matched to a gene. The CDR3 spells CASRDLSGGADTQYF. The CDR3 coding sequence is TGTGCCAGCAGAGACCTCAGCGGGGGTGCAGATACGCAGTATTTT.

V gene TRBV7-9 combines with J gene TRBJ1-6; TRBD1 might be the D (5 bases). Looked up from germline, CDR1 is SEHNR and CDR2 is FQNEAQ (reference sequence). Trimming took 5 bases from V and 8 from J, leaving 16 bases between them. The CDR3 consists of 15 residues. CDR3 nucleotides: TGTGCCAGCAGCCGCGTTGGCAGGGATGATTCACCCCTCCACTTT. This sequence encodes CASSRVGRDDSPLHF.

This chain uses TRBV30 with TRBJ1-3; maybe TRBD1 (5 bases). The CDR3 loop spans 14 amino acids. Germline CDR1 is GTSNPN and CDR2 is SVGIG (reference sequence). V dropped 0 bases and J dropped 4 bases, with 10 bases sitting between them. CDR3 sequence (DNA): TGTGCCTGGAGTGTTCGGGGGTACGGAAACACCATATATTTT. Translated, it gives CAWSVRGYGNTIYF.

The CDR3: CASSQDASGSYEQYV. Here the CDR3 DNA reads TGCGCCAGCAGCCAAGACGCTAGCGGTTCCTACGAGCAGTACGTC. This chain uses TRBV4-1 with TRBJ2-7; TRBD2 matches at 7 bases. This CDR3 is built from 15 residues. V lost 0 bases and J lost 1; bases outside the gene matches: 3. CDR1 MGHRA and CDR2 YSYEKL come from the germline V gene.